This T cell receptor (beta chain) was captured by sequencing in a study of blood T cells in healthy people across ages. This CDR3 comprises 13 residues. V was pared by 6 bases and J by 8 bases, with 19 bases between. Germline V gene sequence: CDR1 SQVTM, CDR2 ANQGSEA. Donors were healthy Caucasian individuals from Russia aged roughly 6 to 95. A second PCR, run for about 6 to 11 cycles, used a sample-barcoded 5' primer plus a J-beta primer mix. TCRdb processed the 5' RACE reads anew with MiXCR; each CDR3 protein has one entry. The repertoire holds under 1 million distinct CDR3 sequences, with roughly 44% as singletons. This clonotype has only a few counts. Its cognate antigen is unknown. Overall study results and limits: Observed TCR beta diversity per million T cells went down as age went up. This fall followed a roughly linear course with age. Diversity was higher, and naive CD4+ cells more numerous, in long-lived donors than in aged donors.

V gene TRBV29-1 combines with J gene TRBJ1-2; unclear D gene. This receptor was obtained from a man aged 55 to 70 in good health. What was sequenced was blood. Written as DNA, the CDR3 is TGCAGCGTCACAGAGAGCCCTTTGTTGGGCTACACCTTC. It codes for CSVTESPLLGYTF. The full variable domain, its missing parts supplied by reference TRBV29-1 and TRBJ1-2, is SAVISQKPSRDICQRGTSLTIQCQVDSQVTMMFWYRQQPGQSLTLIATANQGSEATYESGFVIDKFPISRPNLTFSTLTVSNMSPEDSSIYLCSVTESPLLGYTFGSGTRLTVV.